The 17 T cell receptor beta chains below were found in one sample sequenced in a study of blood T cell repertoires in COVID-19. Generated by immunoSEQ multiplex PCR, the TCRdb table keeps only in-frame clones and is missing some. The sample records 200,000 or so clones, about nine tenths being singletons. Sequenced: peripheral blood. Receptors were obtained from a man in his 70s with active or convalescent COVID-19.

This chain links TRBV10-1 with TRBJ2-3; 10 bases align to TRBD2. From germline, CDR1 is WNHNN and CDR2 SYGVQD (reference sequence). The CDR3 runs 17 residues. Germline trimming cut 5 bases from V and 2 bases from J; bases unmatched to any gene: 10. CDR3 sequence (DNA): TGCGCCAGCAGTTCCGGGACTAGCGTCCAGTTCACAGATACGCAGTATTTT. This translates into CASSSGTSVQFTDTQYF.

CDR3 sequence: CASSSLGISTDTQYF. CDR3 in DNA: TGTGCCAGCAGCTCACTAGGGATAAGCACAGATACGCAGTATTTT. The J gene is TRBJ2-3, the V gene TRBV6-6, with D possibly being TRBD2 (5 bases). This CDR3 has 15 amino acids. Germline CDR1 reads MNHNY; CDR2 reads SVGAGI (reference sequence). The V end lost 6 bases, the J end lost 0 bases, and 13 bases lay between the germline ends.

The chain combines TRBV19 with TRBJ2-2; D uncertain. The CDR3 totals 14 residues. CDR1 LNHDA and CDR2 SQIVND come from the germline V gene (reference sequence). Trimming removed 3 bases from V and 4 bases from J, with 9 bases in between. CDR3 bases: TGTGCCAGTAGTATTCTAGGAATCACCGGGGAGCTGTTTTTT. It encodes CASSILGITGELFF.

The V and J genes are TRBV5-1 and TRBJ2-2; D perhaps matches TRBD1 (6 bases). CDR3 length: 13 amino acids. CDR1 and CDR2 from the germline V gene are SGHRS and YFSETQ. V was cut by 1 base and J by 6 bases, with 7 bases left in between. The CDR3, as DNA: TGCGCCAGCAGCTTGTCAGGGGCCGGGGAGCTGTTTTTT. Translation: CASSLSGAGELFF.

By sample share, this clone is medium-sized. The rearrangement joins TRBV6-5 to TRBJ1-6; possible D gene TRBD1, 5 bases. Germline CDR1 and CDR2: MNHEY and SVGAGI. V was clipped by 6 bases and J by 10 bases, with 13 bases between them. The CDR3 spans 13 residues. CDR3 sequence (DNA): TGTGCCAGCAGCAACGGGGGAGGATCACCCCTCCACTTT. This codes for CASSNGGGSPLHF.

CDR3 sequence reads: CASSQGVGGRINIQYF. The CDR3 bases are TGTGCCAGCAGCCAAGGAGTCGGGGGGCGTATAAACATTCAGTACTTC. V usage is TRBV3-1 (or the pseudogene TRBV3-2) and J usage is TRBJ2-4; perhaps TRBD2 as D (7 bases). Germline V gives CDR1 LGHDT, CDR2 YNNKEL (reference sequence). This CDR3 has 16 residues. Between the trimmed V and J ends, which lost 1 base and 6 bases, there was a span of 16 bases.

V gene TRBV10-2 combines with J gene TRBJ2-1; the D is unclear. Trimming stripped 7 bases from V and 1 base from J, with 8 bases between. The CDR3 runs 13 residues. Germline values: CDR1 WSHSY, CDR2 SAAADI. Here the CDR3 reads CASTRLSYNEQFF. The CDR3 DNA reads as TGCGCCAGCACGAGGTTGTCCTACAATGAGCAGTTCTTC.

This sequence joins TRBV7-2 and TRBJ2-7; D gene uncertain. The CDR3 covers 16 residues. V lost 0 bases and J lost 0, with 12 bases in between. From germline, CDR1 is SGHTA and CDR2 FQGNSA. CDR3 nucleotide sequence: TGTGCCAGCAGCTTAGCCGTCGGGTCTAGCTCCTACGAGCAGTACTTC. Residues: CASSLAVGSSSYEQYF.

This clone turned up a few times. The CDR3 nucleotides are TGTGCCAGCAGAGAAACCGGGACAGGGTATCGCACCGGGGAGCTGTTTTTT. This codes for CASRETGTGYRTGELFF. The gene calls are TRBV25-1 and TRBJ2-2, with TRBD1 matching 9 bases. The CDR3 loop spans 17 amino acids. The V segment lost 6 bases and the J segment 4 bases; nucleotides outside the gene matches: 12. Germline lookup yields CDR1 MGHDK and CDR2 SYGVNS.

The rearrangement uses TRBV6-6 and TRBJ1-4; TRBD1 aligns across 7 bases. The CDR3 sequence is 12 residues long. Trimming took 6 bases from V and 12 from J; bases not matched to a gene: 7. Germline values: CDR1 MNHNY, CDR2 SVGAGI (reference sequence). The CDR3 loop reads CASSRQGTELFF. CDR3 coding DNA: TGTGCCAGCAGCCGACAGGGAACCGAACTGTTTTTT.

This clone has just one count. Germline and junction disagree at one end, which may indicate a read error. This chain uses TRBV6-1 with TRBJ2-5; D tentatively fits TRBD1 or TRBD2 (6 bases each). This CDR3 comprises 14 residues. Germline V CDR1 and CDR2: MNHNS, SASEGT. Written as DNA, the CDR3 is TGTGCCAGCAATGAAGGGGGTGGGTCGGGGAGGAAGTACTTC. Encoded protein: CASNEGGGSGRKYF.

The genes are TRBV9 and TRBJ1-6, with D unclear. The ends were cut back, 1 base at V and 7 bases at J, with 9 bases in the middle. The CDR3 runs to 14 residues. CDR1 is SGDLS, CDR2 YYNGEE, per germline. This CDR3 is CASSVSGENSPLHF. The CDR3 nucleotides are TGTGCCAGCAGCGTATCCGGGGAGAATTCACCCCTCCACTTT.

This clone was observed once. The CDR3 loop reads CASIWAGGSTGELFF. CDR3 DNA sequence: TGTGCCAGCATTTGGGCAGGGGGAAGCACCGGGGAGCTGTTTTTT. The V call is TRBV6-5, the J call TRBJ2-2; 7 nucleotides match TRBD1. Per the germline V gene, CDR1 is MNHEY and CDR2 is SVGAGI. Losses at the gene ends were 7 bases for V and 4 bases for J; bases not matched to a gene: 9. CDR3 length equals 15 residues.

This chain uses TRBV7-2 with TRBJ2-7; D gene unclear. Trimming stripped 0 bases from V and 4 bases from J, with 7 bases between. CDR1 is SGHTA and CDR2 is FQGNSA in the germline V gene. This CDR3 spans 13 amino acids. The CDR3: CASSLARWYEQYF. As DNA, the CDR3 is TGTGCCAGCAGCTTAGCGAGGTGGTACGAGCAGTACTTC. Combining the CDR3 with reference TRBV7-2 and TRBJ2-7 gives the whole variable domain GAGVSQSPSNKVTEKGKDVELRCDPISGHTALYWYRQSLGQGLEFLIYFQGNSAPDKSGLPSDRFSAERTGGSVSTLTIQRTQQEDSAVYLCASSLARWYEQYFGPGTRLTVT.

The V call is TRBV18, the J call TRBJ2-1, with 9 bases aligning to TRBD1. CDR1 KGHSH and CDR2 LQKENI come from the germline V gene. The CDR3 has 14 amino acids. V was clipped by 4 bases and J by 5 bases; unmatched bases: 3. The CDR3 DNA follows: TGTGCCAGCTCACTCGGGACAGGGAACAATGAGCAGTTCTTC. The encoded protein is CASSLGTGNNEQFF.

The chain recombines TRBV30 with TRBJ1-3; 7 bases align to TRBD1. The CDR3 has 14 amino acids. Unmatched junction bases numbered 2, after V lost 1 base and J lost 2 bases. Germline V gene lookup returns CDR1 GTSNPN and CDR2 SVGIG (reference sequence). CDR3 bases: TGTGCCTGGAGTGCCGGGACAGCTGGAAACACCATATATTTT. Translating it yields CAWSAGTAGNTIYF.

Comment on this clone: Distinct nucleotide sequences in the sample also encode this CDR3. The J gene is TRBJ1-1, the V gene TRBV18; D is unclear. Germline V gives CDR1 KGHSH, CDR2 LQKENI. CDR3 length: 14 amino acids. Trimming cost V 2 bases and J 0 bases, with 7 bases left between them. CDR3 loop: CASSPGQLNTEAFF. CDR3 DNA sequence: TGTGCCAGCTCACCAGGGCAGTTGAACACTGAAGCTTTCTTT.